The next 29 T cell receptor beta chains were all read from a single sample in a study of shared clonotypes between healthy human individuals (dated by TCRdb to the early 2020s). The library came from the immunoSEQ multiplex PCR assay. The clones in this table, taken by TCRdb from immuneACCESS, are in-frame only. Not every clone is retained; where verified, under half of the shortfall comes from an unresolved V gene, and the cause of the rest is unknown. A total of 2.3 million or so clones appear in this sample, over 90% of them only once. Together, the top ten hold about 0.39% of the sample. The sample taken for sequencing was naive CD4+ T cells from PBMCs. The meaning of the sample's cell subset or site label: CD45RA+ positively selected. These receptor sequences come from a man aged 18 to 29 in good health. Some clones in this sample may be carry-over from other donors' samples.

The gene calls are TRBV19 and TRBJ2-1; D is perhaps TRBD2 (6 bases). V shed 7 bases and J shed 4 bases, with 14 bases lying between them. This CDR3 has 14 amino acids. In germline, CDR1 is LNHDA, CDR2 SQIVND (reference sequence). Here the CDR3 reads CASNRRGPYNEQFF. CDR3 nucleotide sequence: TGTGCCAGTAATCGGCGGGGACCTTACAATGAGCAGTTCTTC.

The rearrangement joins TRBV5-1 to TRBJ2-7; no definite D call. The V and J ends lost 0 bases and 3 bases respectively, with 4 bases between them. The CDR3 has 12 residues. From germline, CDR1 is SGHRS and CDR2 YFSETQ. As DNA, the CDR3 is TGCGCCAGCAGCTTGGGGTTCTACGAGCAGTACTTC. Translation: CASSLGFYEQYF.

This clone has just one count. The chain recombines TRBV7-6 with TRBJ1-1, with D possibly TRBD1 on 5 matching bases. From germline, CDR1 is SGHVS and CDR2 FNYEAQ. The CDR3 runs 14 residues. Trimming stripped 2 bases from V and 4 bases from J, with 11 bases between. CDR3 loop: CASSLRQGGTEAFF. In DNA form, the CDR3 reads TGTGCCAGCAGCTTAAGGCAGGGAGGCACTGAAGCTTTCTTT.

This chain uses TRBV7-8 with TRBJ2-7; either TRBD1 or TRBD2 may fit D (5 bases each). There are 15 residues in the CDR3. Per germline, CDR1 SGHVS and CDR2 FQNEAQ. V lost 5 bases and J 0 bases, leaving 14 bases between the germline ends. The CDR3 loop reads CASSPARDRSYEQYF. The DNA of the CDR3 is TGTGCCAGCAGCCCCGCACGGGACCGCTCCTACGAGCAGTACTTC.

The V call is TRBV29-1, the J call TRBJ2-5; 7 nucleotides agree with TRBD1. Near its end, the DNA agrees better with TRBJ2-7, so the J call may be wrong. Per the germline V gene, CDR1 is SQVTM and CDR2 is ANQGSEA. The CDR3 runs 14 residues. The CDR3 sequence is CSAVTGLSSYEQYF. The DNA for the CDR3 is TGCAGCGCTGTGACAGGGTTAAGCTCCTACGAGCAGTACTTC.

The CDR3 region has the DNA TGCGCCAGCAGCTTGGATTCTCCGGAGCCAAAAAACATTCAGTACTTC. Encoded protein: CASSLDSPEPKNIQYF. The rearrangement links TRBV5-1 to TRBJ2-4; no clear D gene. The CDR3 contains 16 residues. V was trimmed by 0 bases and J by 4 bases, leaving 14 bases between them. CDR1 is SGHRS, CDR2 YFSETQ, per germline.

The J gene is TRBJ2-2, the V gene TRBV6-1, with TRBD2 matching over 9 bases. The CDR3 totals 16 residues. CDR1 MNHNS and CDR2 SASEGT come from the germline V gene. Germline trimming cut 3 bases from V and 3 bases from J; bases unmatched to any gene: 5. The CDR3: CASSEGLAGYTGELFF. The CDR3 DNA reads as TGTGCCAGCAGTGAGGGGCTAGCGGGATACACCGGGGAGCTGTTTTTT.

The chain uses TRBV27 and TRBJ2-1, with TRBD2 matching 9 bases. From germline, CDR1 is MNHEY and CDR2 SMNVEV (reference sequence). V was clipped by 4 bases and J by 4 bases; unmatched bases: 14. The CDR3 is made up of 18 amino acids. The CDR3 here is CASSSSGGRANWYNEQFF. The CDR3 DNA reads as TGTGCCAGCAGTTCCTCTGGCGGGAGGGCCAATTGGTACAATGAGCAGTTCTTC.

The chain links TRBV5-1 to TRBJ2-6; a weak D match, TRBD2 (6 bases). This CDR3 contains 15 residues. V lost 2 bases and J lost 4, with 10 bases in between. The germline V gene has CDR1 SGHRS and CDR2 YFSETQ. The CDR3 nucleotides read TGCGCCAGCAGCTTCGGAGGGGTCGGGGCCAACGTCCTGACTTTC. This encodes CASSFGGVGANVLTF.

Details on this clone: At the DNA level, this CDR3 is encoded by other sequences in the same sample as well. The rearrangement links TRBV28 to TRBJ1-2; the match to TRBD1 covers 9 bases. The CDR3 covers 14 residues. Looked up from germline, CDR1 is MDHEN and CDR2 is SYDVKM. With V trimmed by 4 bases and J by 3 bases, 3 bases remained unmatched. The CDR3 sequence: CASSSRTGDYGYTF. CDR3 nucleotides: TGTGCCAGCAGTTCCCGGACAGGGGACTATGGCTACACCTTC.

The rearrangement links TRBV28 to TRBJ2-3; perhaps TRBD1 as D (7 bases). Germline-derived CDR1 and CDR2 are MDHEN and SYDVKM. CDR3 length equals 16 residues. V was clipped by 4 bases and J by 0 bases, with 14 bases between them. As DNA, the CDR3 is TGTGCCAGCAGTTCCCCAGGGGGGCTAAGCACAGATACGCAGTATTTT. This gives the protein CASSSPGGLSTDTQYF.

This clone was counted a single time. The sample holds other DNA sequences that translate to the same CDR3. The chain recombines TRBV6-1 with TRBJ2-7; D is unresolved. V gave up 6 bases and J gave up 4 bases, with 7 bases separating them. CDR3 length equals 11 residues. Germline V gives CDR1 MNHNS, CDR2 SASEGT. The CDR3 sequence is CASSLGYEQYF. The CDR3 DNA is TGTGCCAGCAGCTTGGGGTACGAGCAGTACTTC.

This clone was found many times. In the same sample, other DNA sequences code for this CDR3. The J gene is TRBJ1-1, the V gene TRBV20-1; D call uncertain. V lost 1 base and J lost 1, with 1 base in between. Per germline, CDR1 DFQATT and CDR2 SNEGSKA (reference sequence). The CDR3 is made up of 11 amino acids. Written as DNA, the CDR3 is TGCAGTGCTAGAGGGAACACTGAAGCTTTCTTT. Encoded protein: CSARGNTEAFF.

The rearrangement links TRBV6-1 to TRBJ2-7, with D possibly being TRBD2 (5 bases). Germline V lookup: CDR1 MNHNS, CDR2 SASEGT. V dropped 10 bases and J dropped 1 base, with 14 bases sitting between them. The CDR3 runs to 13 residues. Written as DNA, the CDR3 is TGTGCCACCTCGTTCGGAGGATCCTACGAGCAGTACTTC. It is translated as CATSFGGSYEQYF.

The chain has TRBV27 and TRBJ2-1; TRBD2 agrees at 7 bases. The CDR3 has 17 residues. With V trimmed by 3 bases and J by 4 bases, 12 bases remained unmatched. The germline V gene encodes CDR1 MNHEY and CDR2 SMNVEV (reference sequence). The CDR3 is CASSFLPPGRGYNEQFF. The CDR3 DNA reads TGTGCCAGCAGTTTTTTACCTCCGGGGCGGGGGTACAATGAGCAGTTCTTC.

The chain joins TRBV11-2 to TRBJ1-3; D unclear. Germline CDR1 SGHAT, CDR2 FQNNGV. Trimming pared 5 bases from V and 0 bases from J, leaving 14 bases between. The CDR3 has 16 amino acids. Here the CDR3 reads CASSPGGWSSGNTIYF. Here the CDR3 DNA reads TGTGCCAGCAGCCCAGGCGGGTGGAGCTCTGGAAACACCATATATTTT.

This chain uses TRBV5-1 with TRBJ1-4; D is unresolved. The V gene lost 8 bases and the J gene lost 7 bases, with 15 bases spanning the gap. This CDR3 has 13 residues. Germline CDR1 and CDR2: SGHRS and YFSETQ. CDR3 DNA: TGCGCCAGTACCCAGGAAGCGGGTGAAAAACTGTTTTTT. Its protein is CASTQEAGEKLFF.

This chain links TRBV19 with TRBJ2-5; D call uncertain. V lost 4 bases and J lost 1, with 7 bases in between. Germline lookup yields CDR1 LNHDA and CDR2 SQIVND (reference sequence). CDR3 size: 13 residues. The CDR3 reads CASSNNIQETQYF. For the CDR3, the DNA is TGTGCCAGTAGTAATAACATCCAAGAGACCCAGTACTTC.

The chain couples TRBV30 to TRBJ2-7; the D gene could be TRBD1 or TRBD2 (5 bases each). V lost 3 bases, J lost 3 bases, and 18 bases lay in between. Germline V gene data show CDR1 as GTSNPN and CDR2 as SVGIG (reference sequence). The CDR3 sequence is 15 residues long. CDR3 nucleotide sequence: TGTGCCTGGAGAAACTCCTCCGGGACCGTCTACGAGCAGTACTTC. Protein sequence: CAWRNSSGTVYEQYF.

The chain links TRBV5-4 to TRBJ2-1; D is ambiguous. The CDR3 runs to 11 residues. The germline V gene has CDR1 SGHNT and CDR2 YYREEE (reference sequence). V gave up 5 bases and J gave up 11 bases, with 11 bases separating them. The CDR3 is CASRGSQKQFF. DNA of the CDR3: TGTGCCAGCAGAGGGTCCCAGAAGCAGTTCTTC.

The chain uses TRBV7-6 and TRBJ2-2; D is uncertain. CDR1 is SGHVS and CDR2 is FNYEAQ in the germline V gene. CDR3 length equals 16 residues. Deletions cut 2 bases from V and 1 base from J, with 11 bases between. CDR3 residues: CASSLLSFGNTGELFF. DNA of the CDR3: TGTGCCAGCAGCTTACTAAGTTTTGGGAACACCGGGGAGCTGTTTTTT. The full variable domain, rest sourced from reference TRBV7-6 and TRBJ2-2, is GAGVSQSPRYKVTKRGQDVALRCDPISGHVSLYWYRQALGQGPEFLTYFNYEAQQDKSGLPNDRFSAERPEGSISTLTIQRTEQRDSAMYRCASSLLSFGNTGELFFGEGSRLTVL.

The CDR3 is CASSAGGFRGEAFF. The CDR3 DNA sequence: TGCGCCAGCAGCGCAGGGGGCTTTCGGGGTGAAGCTTTCTTT. The chain recombines TRBV5-1 with TRBJ1-1, with 8 positions matching TRBD1. This CDR3 has 14 residues. The germline V gene encodes CDR1 SGHRS and CDR2 YFSETQ. Trimming removed 4 bases from V and 7 bases from J; junction bases left unmatched: 9.

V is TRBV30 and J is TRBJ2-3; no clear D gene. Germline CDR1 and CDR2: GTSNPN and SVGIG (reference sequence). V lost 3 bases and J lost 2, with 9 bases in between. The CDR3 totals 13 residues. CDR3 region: CAWRYRFTDTQYF. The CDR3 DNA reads TGTGCCTGGAGGTATCGGTTCACAGATACGCAGTATTTT.

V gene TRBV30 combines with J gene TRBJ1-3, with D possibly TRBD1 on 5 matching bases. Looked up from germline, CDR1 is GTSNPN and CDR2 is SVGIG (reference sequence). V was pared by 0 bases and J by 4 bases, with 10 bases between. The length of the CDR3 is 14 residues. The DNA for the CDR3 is TGTGCCTGGAGTGTCGGACACGCAGGAAACACCATATATTTT. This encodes CAWSVGHAGNTIYF. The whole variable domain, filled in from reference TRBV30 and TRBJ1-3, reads SQTIHQWPATLVQPVGSPLSLECTVEGTSNPNLYWYRQAAGRGLQLLFYSVGIGQISSEVPQNLSASRPQDRQFILSSKKLLLSDSGFYLCAWSVGHAGNTIYFGEGSWLTVV.

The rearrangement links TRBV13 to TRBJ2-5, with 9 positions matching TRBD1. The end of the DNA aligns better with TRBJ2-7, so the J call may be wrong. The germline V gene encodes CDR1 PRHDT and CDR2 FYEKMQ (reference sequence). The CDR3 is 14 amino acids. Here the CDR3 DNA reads TGTGCCAGCAGCGTTACAGGGGGCTGGTACGAGCAGTACTTC. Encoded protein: CASSVTGGWYEQYF.

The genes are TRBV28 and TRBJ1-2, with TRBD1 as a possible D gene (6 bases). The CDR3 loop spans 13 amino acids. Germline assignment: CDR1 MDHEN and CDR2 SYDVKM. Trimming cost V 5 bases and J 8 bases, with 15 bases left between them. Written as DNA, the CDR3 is TGTGCCAGCAGTCACCGACAGGTGGAAGGCTACACCTTC. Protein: CASSHRQVEGYTF.

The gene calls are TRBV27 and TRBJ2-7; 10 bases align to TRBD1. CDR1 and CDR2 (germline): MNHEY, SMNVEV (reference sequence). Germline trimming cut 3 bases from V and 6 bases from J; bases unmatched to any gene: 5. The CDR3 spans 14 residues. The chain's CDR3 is CASSLGQGRFEQYF. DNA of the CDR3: TGTGCCAGCAGTTTGGGACAGGGGCGCTTCGAGCAGTACTTC.

The chain's CDR3 is CASSLFAANAYEQYF. Here the CDR3 DNA reads TGTGCCAGCAGTTTATTTGCTGCCAATGCCTACGAGCAGTACTTC. The rearrangement joins TRBV28 to TRBJ2-7; D ambiguous. The V end lost 1 base, the J end lost 2 bases, and 12 bases lay between the germline ends. Germline lookup yields CDR1 MDHEN and CDR2 SYDVKM. The CDR3 is 15 amino acids. Looking up the rest from reference TRBV28 and TRBJ2-7 gives the full variable domain: DVKVTQSSRYLVKRTGEKVFLECVQDMDHENMFWYRQDPGLGLRLIYFSYDVKMKEKGDIPEGYSVSREKKERFSLILESASTNQTSMYLCASSLFAANAYEQYFGPGTRLTVT.

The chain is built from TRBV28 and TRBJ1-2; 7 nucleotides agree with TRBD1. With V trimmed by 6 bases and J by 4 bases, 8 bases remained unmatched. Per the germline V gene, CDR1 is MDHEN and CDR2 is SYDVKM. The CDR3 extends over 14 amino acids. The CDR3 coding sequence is TGTGCCAGCAGATCGACAGGGATCCCCTATGGCTACACCTTC. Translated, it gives CASRSTGIPYGYTF.